These 20 T cell receptor beta chains share one sample of origin, sequenced in a study of blood T cell repertoires in COVID-19. Method: immunoSEQ multiplex PCR; TCRdb's copy keeps in-frame clones and lacks some. Of 150,000 to 250,000 clones in the sample, roughly three quarters are singletons; the top ten hold less than 7%. Sequenced sample: peripheral blood. The source is a middle-aged woman with COVID-19, enrolled during active disease.

V and J are TRBV19 and TRBJ1-2; D is perhaps TRBD1 (6 bases). Per germline, CDR1 LNHDA and CDR2 SQIVND (reference sequence). With 6 bases removed from V and 1 base from J, the gap between germline ends came to 15 bases. The CDR3 sequence is 15 residues long. CDR3 bases: TGTGCCAGTAGAACAGGGAATCGGGGTAACTATGGCTACACCTTC. This translates into CASRTGNRGNYGYTF.

This CDR3 is CASSAGRMNTEAFF. CDR3 nucleotides: TGTGCCAGCAGCGCGGGACGGATGAACACTGAAGCTTTCTTT. The J gene is TRBJ1-1, the V gene TRBV2; D perhaps matches TRBD1 (5 bases). The CDR3 consists of 14 residues. The ends were cut back, 6 bases at V and 0 bases at J, with 11 bases in the middle. Per germline, CDR1 SNHLY and CDR2 FYNNEI.

V usage is TRBV13 and J usage is TRBJ1-5; D might be TRBD1 (5 bases). Germline V CDR1 and CDR2: PRHDT, FYEKMQ (reference sequence). The V end lost 1 base, the J end lost 1 base, and 5 bases lay between the germline ends. The CDR3 has 14 residues. CDR3 DNA: TGTGCCAGCAGCTTAGCAGGGAGCAATCAGCCCCAGCATTTT. It specifies CASSLAGSNQPQHF.

The chain employs TRBV30 and TRBJ2-6; the D gene is possibly TRBD2 (5 bases). The CDR3 is made up of 15 amino acids. V lost 4 bases and J lost 2, with 12 bases in between. Germline V lookup: CDR1 GTSNPN, CDR2 SVGIG (reference sequence). The CDR3 DNA follows: TGTGCCTGGACCCCTTACGGGACTGGGGCCAACGTCCTGACTTTC. Translating it yields CAWTPYGTGANVLTF.

The J gene is TRBJ1-1, the V gene TRBV10-2; 7 bases agree with TRBD1. The CDR3 is made up of 13 amino acids. V shed 9 bases, J shed 4 bases, and the junction held 8 bases outside the gene matches. The germline gives CDR1 WSHSY, CDR2 SAAADI. CDR3 sequence reads: CASLFPGGTEAFF. The CDR3 bases are TGCGCCAGTCTTTTTCCAGGGGGCACTGAAGCTTTCTTT.

This clone appeared a single time. V gene TRBV5-6 combines with J gene TRBJ1-2; 8 bases are shared with TRBD1. Unmatched junction bases numbered 8, after V lost 4 bases and J lost 6 bases. The CDR3 loop spans 14 amino acids. CDR1 and CDR2 from the germline V gene are SGHDT and YYEEEE. The CDR3 sequence is CASSPWTGTNGYTF. In nucleotides, the CDR3 is TGTGCCAGCAGCCCGTGGACAGGGACAAATGGCTACACCTTC.

This chain uses TRBV19 with TRBJ1-2; D gene ambiguous. Germline V gene sequence: CDR1 LNHDA, CDR2 SQIVND (reference sequence). Between the trimmed V and J ends, which lost 3 bases and 4 bases, there was a span of 15 bases. This CDR3 is 15 amino acids long. This chain's CDR3 is CASSIYSPQSYGYTF. In nucleotides, the CDR3 is TGTGCCAGTAGTATCTACAGCCCTCAGAGCTATGGCTACACCTTC.

V gene TRBV6-6 combines with J gene TRBJ2-7; D remains unclear. CDR1 and CDR2 from the germline V gene are MNHNY and SVGAGI (reference sequence). The CDR3 covers 11 residues. The V gene lost 2 bases and the J gene lost 7 bases, with 6 bases spanning the gap. The CDR3 DNA is TGTGCCAGCAGTTACGCACGGGAGCAGTACTTC. Translating gives CASSYAREQYF.

The rearrangement joins TRBV7-9 to TRBJ1-1; 12 bases are a match to TRBD1. V was clipped by 3 bases and J by 1 base; unmatched bases: 0. CDR3 size: 15 residues. Per germline, CDR1 SEHNR and CDR2 FQNEAQ (reference sequence). CDR3 DNA: TGTGCCAGCAGCTTGGGACAGGGGGCGAACACTGAAGCTTTCTTT. Its protein is CASSLGQGANTEAFF.

This chain connects TRBV19 to TRBJ2-2, with 7 bases aligning to TRBD1. Germline lookup yields CDR1 LNHDA and CDR2 SQIVND (reference sequence). Losses at the gene ends were 3 bases for V and 0 bases for J; bases not matched to a gene: 4. The CDR3 consists of 16 residues. The CDR3 DNA sequence: TGTGCCAGTAGTATCGGGACAGCAACGAACACCGGGGAGCTGTTTTTT. Translated: CASSIGTATNTGELFF.

The count of this clone is one. The chain combines TRBV7-2 with TRBJ2-1; D unclear. Trimming stripped 5 bases from V and 6 bases from J, with 11 bases between. Germline V gene data show CDR1 as SGHTA and CDR2 as FQGNSA. The CDR3 is made up of 13 amino acids. CDR3 protein: CASSPPTVNEQFF. The CDR3 bases are TGTGCCAGCAGCCCCCCCACGGTCAATGAGCAGTTCTTC. Full variable domain (missing parts from reference TRBV7-2 and TRBJ2-1): GAGVSQSPSNKVTEKGKDVELRCDPISGHTALYWYRQSLGQGLEFLIYFQGNSAPDKSGLPSDRFSAERTGGSVSTLTIQRTQQEDSAVYLCASSPPTVNEQFFGPGTRLTVL.

This clone has a handful of counts. The chain uses TRBV5-5 and TRBJ1-2, with D possibly being TRBD1 (6 bases). Trimming stripped 4 bases from V and 5 bases from J, with 18 bases between. The CDR3 totals 15 residues. The V gene's germline CDR1 is SGHKS and CDR2 YYEKEE (reference sequence). CDR3 sequence (DNA): TGTGCCAGCAGCCCCCGCACGGGGACAACGTATGGCTACACCTTC. Protein sequence: CASSPRTGTTYGYTF. Using reference TRBV5-5 and TRBJ1-2 for the parts outside the CDR3, the full variable domain is DAGVTQSPTHLIKTRGQQVTLRCSPISGHKSVSWYQQVLGQGPQFIFQYYEKEERGRGNFPDRFSARQFPNYSSELNVNALLLGDSALYLCASSPRTGTTYGYTFGSGTRLTVV.

The chain carries TRBV27 and TRBJ2-1; D might be TRBD2 (6 bases). The V gene lost 5 bases and the J gene lost 8 bases, with 19 bases spanning the gap. The CDR3 contains 15 residues. Germline lookup yields CDR1 MNHEY and CDR2 SMNVEV (reference sequence). The CDR3 protein is CASSPARGGFHEQFF. The CDR3 nucleotides read TGTGCCAGCAGTCCGGCACGGGGAGGCTTCCATGAGCAGTTCTTC.

The V gene is TRBV9, the J gene TRBJ2-7; D is unresolved. V shed 3 bases and J shed 3 bases, with 19 bases lying between them. Germline loops: CDR1 SGDLS, CDR2 YYNGEE. The CDR3 is made up of 16 amino acids. The CDR3 sequence is CASSAVGIAPYYEQYF. CDR3 nucleotides: TGTGCCAGCAGCGCCGTAGGAATAGCCCCGTACTACGAGCAGTACTTC.

The gene calls are TRBV9 and TRBJ1-1; D unresolved. CDR1 and CDR2 (germline): SGDLS, YYNGEE. CDR3 length equals 14 residues. Trimming took 2 bases from V and 0 from J, leaving 8 bases between them. In nucleotides, the CDR3 is TGTGCCAGCAGCGTCGGAGGGATGAACACTGAAGCTTTCTTT. Translation gives CASSVGGMNTEAFF.

V is TRBV2 and J is TRBJ2-7; 10 positions match TRBD2. Losses at the gene ends were 8 bases for V and 0 bases for J; bases not matched to a gene: 7. The CDR3 has 15 amino acids. The germline gives CDR1 SNHLY, CDR2 FYNNEI. For the CDR3, the DNA is TGTGCCAGCTCACCGGGGACTAGCGCCTCCTACGAGCAGTACTTC. Translation: CASSPGTSASYEQYF.

The chain employs TRBV29-1 and TRBJ2-1; no definite D call. Trimming stripped 2 bases from V and 6 bases from J, with 5 bases between. CDR1 is SQVTM, CDR2 ANQGSEA, per germline. There are 11 residues in the CDR3. CDR3 in amino acids: CSVELFNEQFF. The CDR3 DNA follows: TGCAGCGTTGAACTTTTCAATGAGCAGTTCTTC.

The chain carries TRBV6-1 and TRBJ2-7, with D possibly matching TRBD2 (6 bases). Germline V gene lookup returns CDR1 MNHNS and CDR2 SASEGT. Trimming stripped 4 bases from V and 12 bases from J, with 19 bases between. The CDR3 is made up of 13 amino acids. Here the CDR3 DNA reads TGTGCCAGCAGTGCGACCGGGACTCTGGGGGGGTACTTC. Residues: CASSATGTLGGYF.

This clone was recorded only once. This chain uses TRBV3-1 (or the pseudogene TRBV3-2) with TRBJ1-3; D remains ambiguous. Trimming took off 8 bases at V and 0 bases at J, with 14 bases between the two ends. This CDR3 has 15 amino acids. Germline CDR1 and CDR2: LGHDT and YNNKEL (reference sequence). The CDR3 sequence is CASSDQVLSGNTIYF. In nucleotides, the CDR3 is TGTGCCAGCTCCGATCAGGTTCTCTCTGGAAACACCATATATTTT.

The chain has TRBV27 and TRBJ2-7; weak D call: TRBD1 (6 bases). The CDR3 has 14 residues. Germline V gene lookup returns CDR1 MNHEY and CDR2 SMNVEV (reference sequence). V shed 3 bases and J shed 2 bases, with 11 bases lying between them. CDR3: CASSFGTPPYEQYF. The CDR3 nucleotides are TGTGCCAGCAGTTTCGGGACACCACCCTACGAGCAGTACTTC.